This TCR beta chain comes out of a study of Ad26.COV2.S vaccination and SARS-CoV-2 variants. Study context: Intramuscular Ad26.COV2.S doses were given once or twice, 56 days apart. The study, taken as a whole, reports: The placebo group had lower spike-specific TCR breadth than the vaccine recipients did.

Concerning this clone itself: Its antigen is unknown.

Profiling relied on immunoSEQ multiplex PCR, and the TCRdb table lists in-frame clones only, not all of them. The sample comprises 410,000 or so clones, over 80% of which are singletons, and about 1.6% rests with the top ten. Treatment reported: some 20 received Ad26.COV2.S at low or high dose, single or two shots; several received placebo; per-sample allocation not given. Sample collection was performed on day 63 after the first vaccine or placebo injection. Expression of Wuhan-strain SARS-CoV-2 spike came from the Ad26 vector that formed the vaccine. This receptor was identified in a person aged 18 to 59 who received the Ad26.COV2.S COVID-19 vaccine or a placebo. The specimen was peripheral blood, collected in a trial of Ad26.COV2.S vaccine versus placebo.

This CDR3 is CASSPRGGTANYEQYF. DNA of the CDR3: TGTGCCAGCTCACCTAGAGGAGGGACAGCTAACTACGAGCAGTACTTC. This chain connects TRBV18 to TRBJ2-7, with D maybe TRBD1 (7 bases). Trimming removed 3 bases at V and 3 bases at J, with 18 bases between. CDR3 length: 16 amino acids. Per germline, CDR1 KGHSH and CDR2 LQKENI.